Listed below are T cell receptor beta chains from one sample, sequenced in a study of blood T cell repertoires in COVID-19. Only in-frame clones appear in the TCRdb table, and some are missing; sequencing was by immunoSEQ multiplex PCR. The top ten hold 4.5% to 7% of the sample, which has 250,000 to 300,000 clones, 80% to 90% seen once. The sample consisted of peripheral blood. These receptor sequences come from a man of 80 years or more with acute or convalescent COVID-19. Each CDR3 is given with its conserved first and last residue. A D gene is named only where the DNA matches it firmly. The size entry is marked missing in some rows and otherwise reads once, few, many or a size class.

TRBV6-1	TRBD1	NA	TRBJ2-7	CASSGDRPRATYEQYF	TGTGCCAGCAGTGGGGACAGACCTAGAGCTACCTACGAGCAGTACTTC
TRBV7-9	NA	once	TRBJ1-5	CASSNVQGQPQHF	TGTGCCAGCAGCAATGTTCAGGGGCAGCCCCAGCATTTT
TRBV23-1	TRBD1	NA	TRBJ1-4	CASSQSLRDREELGNEKLFF	TGCGCCAGCAGTCAATCGCTCCGGGACAGGGAAGAGTTGGGGAATGAAAAACTGTTTTTT
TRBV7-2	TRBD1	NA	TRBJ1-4	CASSLGVPGGEKLFF	TGTGCCAGCAGCTTAGGAGTCCCAGGGGGTGAAAAACTGTTTTTT
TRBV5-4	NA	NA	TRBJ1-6	CASSLPAYNSPLHF	TGTGCCAGCAGCTTGCCGGCCTATAATTCACCCCTCCACTTT
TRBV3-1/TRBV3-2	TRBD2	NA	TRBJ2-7	CASSQSGSGRGEQYF	TGTGCCAGCAGCCAGAGCGGGAGCGGAAGGGGGGAGCAGTACTTC
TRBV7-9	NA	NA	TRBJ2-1	CASSLGDGAAYNEQFF	TGTGCCAGCAGCTTAGGTGATGGGGCAGCCTACAATGAGCAGTTCTTC
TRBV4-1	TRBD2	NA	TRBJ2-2	CASTAPGGASNTGELFF	TGCGCCAGCACGGCCCCCGGGGGGGCGTCTAACACCGGGGAGCTGTTTTTT
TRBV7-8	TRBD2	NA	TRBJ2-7	CASSLLKRGDSYEQYF	TGTGCCAGCAGCTTATTGAAGCGGGGGGACTCCTACGAGCAGTACTTC
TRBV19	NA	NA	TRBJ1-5	CASTLPDTSNQPQHF	TGTGCCAGTACCCTACCGGACACCTCAAATCAGCCCCAGCATTTT
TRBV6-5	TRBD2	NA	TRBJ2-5	CASSWARGTQETQYF	TGTGCCAGCAGTTGGGCGCGGGGGACGCAAGAGACCCAGTACTTC
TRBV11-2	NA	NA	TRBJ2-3	CASSRSSSRDTDTQYF	TGTGCCAGCAGCCGATCGTCTTCCCGGGACACAGATACGCAGTATTTT
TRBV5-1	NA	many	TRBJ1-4	CASSADTSLDEKLFF	TGCGCCAGCAGCGCGGACACAAGTTTGGATGAAAAACTGTTTTTT
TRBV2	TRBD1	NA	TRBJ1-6	CASRDRGDYNSPLHF	TGTGCCAGCAGGGACAGGGGGGATTATAATTCACCCCTCCACTTT
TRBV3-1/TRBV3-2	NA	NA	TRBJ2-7	CASSQAAGLEQYF	TGTGCCAGCAGCCAAGCAGCAGGGCTCGAGCAGTACTTC
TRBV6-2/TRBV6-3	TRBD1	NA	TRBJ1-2	CASSLQGPRTF	TGTGCCAGCAGCTTACAGGGGCCGCGTACCTTC
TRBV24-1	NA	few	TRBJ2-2	CATSDDQGFRTGELFF	TGTGCCACCAGTGATGACCAGGGGTTTAGGACCGGGGAGCTGTTTTTT
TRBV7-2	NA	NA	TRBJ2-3	CASSLGGLPSTDTQYF	TGTGCCAGCAGCTTAGGAGGTCTCCCTAGCACAGATACGCAGTATTTT
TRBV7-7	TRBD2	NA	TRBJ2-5	CASSLTSGVHETQYF	TGTGCTAGCAGCTTGACTAGCGGGGTCCATGAGACCCAGTACTTC
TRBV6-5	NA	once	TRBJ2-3	CASSPRWSTDTQYF	TGTGCCAGCAGCCCGAGGTGGAGCACAGATACGCAGTATTTT